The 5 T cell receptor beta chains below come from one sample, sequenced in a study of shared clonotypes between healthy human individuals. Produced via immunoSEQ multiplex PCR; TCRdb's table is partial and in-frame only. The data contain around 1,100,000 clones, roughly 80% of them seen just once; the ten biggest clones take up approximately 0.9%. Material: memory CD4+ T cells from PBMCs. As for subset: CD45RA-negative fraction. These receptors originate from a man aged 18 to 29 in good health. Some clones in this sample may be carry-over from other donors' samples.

CDR3 bases: TGTGCCAGCAGCAGGTCCACAGATACGCAGTATTTT. This translates into CASSRSTDTQYF. The J gene is TRBJ2-3, the V gene TRBV2; no definite D call. The CDR3 loop spans 12 amino acids. Germline V lookup: CDR1 SNHLY, CDR2 FYNNEI. Trimming removed 6 bases from V and 2 bases from J, with 6 bases in between.

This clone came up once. CDR3 sequence: CASSPQSGQAYEQYF. CDR3 nucleotides: TGTGCCAGCAGCCCCCAGTCGGGACAGGCCTACGAGCAGTACTTC. This chain links TRBV4-2 with TRBJ2-7; TRBD1 aligns across 8 bases. V gave up 4 bases and J gave up 2 bases; unmatched junction bases: 7. CDR1 and CDR2 from the germline V gene are LGHNA and YNFKEQ. There are 15 residues in the CDR3.

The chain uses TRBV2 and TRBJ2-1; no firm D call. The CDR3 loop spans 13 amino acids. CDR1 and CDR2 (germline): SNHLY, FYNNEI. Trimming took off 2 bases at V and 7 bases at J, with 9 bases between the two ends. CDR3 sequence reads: CASSEFWGNEQFF. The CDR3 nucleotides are TGTGCCAGCAGTGAATTTTGGGGAAATGAGCAGTTCTTC.

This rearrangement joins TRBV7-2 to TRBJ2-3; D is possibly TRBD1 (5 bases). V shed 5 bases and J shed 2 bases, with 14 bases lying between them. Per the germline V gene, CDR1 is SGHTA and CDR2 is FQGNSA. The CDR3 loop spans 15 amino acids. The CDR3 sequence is CASSVYGHPTDTQYF. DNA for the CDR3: TGTGCCAGCAGCGTTTATGGACATCCCACAGATACGCAGTATTTT.

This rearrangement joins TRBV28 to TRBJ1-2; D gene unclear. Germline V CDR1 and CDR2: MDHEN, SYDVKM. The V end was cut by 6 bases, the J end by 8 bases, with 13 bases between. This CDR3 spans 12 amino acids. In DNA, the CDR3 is TGTGCCAGCAGCGCGGGGAGCAGGGGCTACACCTTC. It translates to CASSAGSRGYTF.